Shown below are 20 T cell receptor beta chains from a single sample sequenced in a study of Ad26.COV2.S vaccination and SARS-CoV-2 variants. Produced via immunoSEQ multiplex PCR; TCRdb's table is partial and in-frame only. The repertoire has approximately 400,000 clones, roughly four fifths of them found once; the top ten carry almost 7.5%. The treatment denotes: about 20 received Ad26.COV2.S at low or high dose, single or two shots; about 5 received placebo; per-sample allocation not given. Day 63 after the first injection of vaccine or placebo was the sampling time. The sample was peripheral blood, taken in a trial of Ad26.COV2.S vaccine versus placebo. The source is a person between 18 and 65 years old who received the Ad26.COV2.S COVID-19 vaccine or a placebo.

This clone was seen more than once but under ten times. This chain uses TRBV15 with TRBJ1-3; D not certain. CDR3 size: 15 residues. With 2 bases removed from V and 0 bases from J, the gap between germline ends came to 8 bases. The V gene's germline CDR1 is LNHNV and CDR2 YYDKDF (reference sequence). The CDR3: CATSRQPDSGNTIYF. The CDR3 region has the DNA TGTGCCACCAGCAGACAACCGGACTCTGGAAACACCATATATTTT. The whole variable domain, remainder taken from reference TRBV15 and TRBJ1-3, is DAMVIQNPRYQVTQFGKPVTLSCSQTLNHNVMYWYQQKSSQAPKLLFHYYDKDFNNEADTPDNFQSRRPNTSFCFLDIRSPGLGDTAMYLCATSRQPDSGNTIYFGEGSWLTVV.

This chain joins TRBV16 and TRBJ1-1, with D unresolved. Per germline, CDR1 KGHSY and CDR2 FQNENV. This CDR3 contains 14 residues. Trimming removed 0 bases from V and 11 bases from J, with 16 bases in between. CDR3 DNA sequence: TGTGCCAGCAGCCAATCGACTTTTACAGTGTCGGCTTTCTTT. Translation gives CASSQSTFTVSAFF.

This clone has just a few counts. The CDR3 loop is CASSQLPGQSTDTQYF. The CDR3 DNA sequence: TGTGCCAGCAGCCAGTTACCCGGACAATCAACAGATACGCAGTATTTT. The V gene is TRBV4-2, the J gene TRBJ2-3, with D perhaps matching TRBD1 (5 bases). Trimming removed 3 bases from V and 3 bases from J, with 16 bases in between. This CDR3 comprises 16 residues. Germline CDR1 and CDR2: LGHNA and YNFKEQ.

This clone has more than one count but fewer than ten. The chain employs TRBV2 and TRBJ1-6, with a weak D call TRBD1 (5 bases). The germline V gene encodes CDR1 SNHLY and CDR2 FYNNEI. This CDR3 contains 15 residues. V gave up 2 bases and J gave up 5 bases, with 10 bases separating them. CDR3 nucleotide sequence: TGTGCCAGCAGTGAACAGGGACCCGATAATTCACCCCTCCACTTT. Protein sequence: CASSEQGPDNSPLHF.

This clone was seen a few times. The chain carries TRBV2 and TRBJ2-2, with a possible D match to TRBD2 (6 bases). Germline lookup yields CDR1 SNHLY and CDR2 FYNNEI. V lost 4 bases to trimming and J lost 1 base, with 10 bases between them. This CDR3 spans 15 amino acids. Here the CDR3 DNA reads TGTGCCAGCAGTGTGGTAGCGGTGAACACCGGGGAGCTGTTTTTT. It yields the protein CASSVVAVNTGELFF.

The chain links TRBV7-3 to TRBJ2-2, with a tentative D call TRBD1 (6 bases). The CDR3 is made up of 14 amino acids. CDR1 is SGHTA and CDR2 is FQGTGA in the germline V gene. The V end was cut by 4 bases, the J end by 1 base, with 7 bases between. CDR3 amino acids: CASSSQGNTGELFF. CDR3 sequence (DNA): TGTGCCAGCAGCTCACAGGGGAACACCGGGGAGCTGTTTTTT.

This chain uses TRBV19 with TRBJ1-5; D is ambiguous. CDR1 LNHDA and CDR2 SQIVND come from the germline V gene (reference sequence). V shed 3 bases and J shed 5 bases, with 11 bases lying between them. This CDR3 comprises 14 residues. The CDR3 nucleotides are TGTGCCAGTAGTATTGGGAGGGATCATCAGCCCCAGCATTTT. This encodes CASSIGRDHQPQHF.

This rearrangement joins TRBV12-5 to TRBJ1-1; D is unresolved. CDR1 and CDR2 from the germline V gene are LGHNT and FRNRAP. V was cut by 0 bases and J by 4 bases, with 6 bases left in between. This CDR3 spans 13 amino acids. The CDR3 is CASGLVMSTEAFF. The CDR3 DNA reads TGTGCTAGTGGTTTGGTAATGTCCACTGAAGCTTTCTTT.

The rearrangement joins TRBV10-3 to TRBJ1-5; D gene unclear. Germline CDR1 and CDR2: ENHRY and SYGVKD. CDR3 length equals 15 residues. Trimming left V 2 bases short and J 2 bases short, with 10 bases between. Here the CDR3 DNA reads TGTGCCATCAGTGAGACGAATTTAGGCAATCAGCCCCAGCATTTT. Translation: CAISETNLGNQPQHF.

J is TRBJ1-4 and V is TRBV6-5, with unresolved D. Per germline, CDR1 MNHEY and CDR2 SVGAGI. The CDR3 is 13 amino acids. V lost 2 bases to trimming and J lost 6 bases, with 7 bases between them. CDR3 DNA sequence: TGTGCCAGCAGTTACGGAGTCGATGAAAAACTGTTTTTT. This translates into CASSYGVDEKLFF.

This clone has just a few counts. The V gene is TRBV18, the J gene TRBJ2-7; unclear D gene. The length of the CDR3 is 13 residues. The ends were cut back, 3 bases at V and 2 bases at J, with 8 bases in the middle. CDR1 and CDR2 from the germline V gene are KGHSH and LQKENI. The CDR3 here is CASSPSLAYEQYF. The CDR3 DNA follows: TGTGCCAGCTCACCGAGCTTGGCCTACGAGCAGTACTTC.

In this sample, this clone turned up a few times. Other DNA sequences of this sample code for an identical CDR3. The chain links TRBV5-1 to TRBJ2-2; no firm D call. In germline, CDR1 is SGHRS, CDR2 YFSETQ. The V end was cut by 0 bases, the J end by 6 bases, with 3 bases between. The CDR3 covers 12 residues. The CDR3 DNA sequence: TGCGCCAGCAGCTTGGGGGCCGGGGAGCTGTTTTTT. This encodes CASSLGAGELFF.

The chain combines TRBV21-1 with TRBJ1-3; the table gives TRBD1 as D, unverified against the DNA. TRBV21-1 corresponds to a pseudogene. The CDR3 sequence is 18 residues long. The CDR3 DNA is TGTGCCAGCAGCAAAGCGCTTTCGGCGACAGGGGGCGGAAACACCATATATTTT. Translation gives CASSKALSATGGGNTIYF.

The sample holds one count of this clone. The chain is built from TRBV11-3 and TRBJ2-7; D ambiguous. Germline CDR1 and CDR2: SGHNT and YENEEA. CDR3 length: 12 amino acids. Trimming shortened V by 1 base and J by 6 bases, and 7 bases separated the two germline ends. CDR3: CASSLGTGEQYF. For the CDR3, the DNA is TGTGCCAGCAGCTTAGGCACGGGCGAGCAGTACTTC.

This clone was seen more than once but under ten times. The chain carries TRBV14 and TRBJ2-7, with unresolved D. Germline V gene sequence: CDR1 SGHDN, CDR2 FVKESK. The CDR3 loop spans 11 amino acids. Trimming shortened V by 2 bases and J by 4 bases, and 3 bases separated the two germline ends. In DNA, the CDR3 is TGTGCCAGCAGCCAATGGTACGAGCAGTACTTC. Protein product: CASSQWYEQYF.

The chain joins TRBV15 to TRBJ1-5, with D unclear. Trimming shortened V by 2 bases and J by 1 base, and 6 bases separated the two germline ends. Germline CDR1 is LNHNV and CDR2 is YYDKDF (reference sequence). The CDR3 runs 14 residues. CDR3 DNA: TGTGCCACCAGCAGACACCACAGCAATCAGCCCCAGCATTTT. This gives the protein CATSRHHSNQPQHF.

V usage is TRBV18 and J usage is TRBJ2-2, with unresolved D. CDR1 and CDR2 from the germline V gene are KGHSH and LQKENI. The V end lost 3 bases, the J end lost 9 bases, and 5 bases lay between the germline ends. This CDR3 spans 11 amino acids. DNA for the CDR3: TGTGCCAGCTCACCTCGGAGGGAGCTGTTTTTT. It specifies CASSPRRELFF.

This chain uses TRBV11-2 with TRBJ2-2; TRBD2 aligns across 9 bases. Germline V CDR1 and CDR2: SGHAT, FQNNGV. The length of the CDR3 is 15 residues. With 3 bases clipped from V and 6 bases from J, the junction kept 5 bases outside the gene matches. CDR3 DNA sequence: TGTGCCAGCAGCTTCGGTAGCGGGAGTCCCGGGGAGCTGTTTTTT. Residues: CASSFGSGSPGELFF.

The J gene is TRBJ1-4, the V gene TRBV18; the match to TRBD1 covers 8 bases. V lost 1 base, J lost 11 bases, and 12 bases stayed unmatched. The CDR3 length is 16 residues. The germline V gene has CDR1 KGHSH and CDR2 LQKENI. CDR3 in DNA: TGTGCCAGCTCACCACGTCTGACAGGGGCGTTGGAGAAACTGTTTTTT. This codes for CASSPRLTGALEKLFF.

Only a few counts were recorded for this clone. The chain combines TRBV11-1 with TRBJ1-6; 9 positions match TRBD1. The junction had 3 bases not matched to a gene; V was cut back by 3 bases and J by 9 bases. Germline V gene data show CDR1 as SGHAT and CDR2 as FQDESV (reference sequence). This CDR3 comprises 14 residues. DNA for the CDR3: TGTGCCAGCAGCTTGACAGGGGGAACTTCACCCCTCCACTTT. Amino acid sequence: CASSLTGGTSPLHF.